This TCR beta chain was identified in a study of long-term antiretroviral therapy in people with HIV. Study background: Collection dates of the earliest samples fall about a decade before the 2015 immediate-ART recommendation. Study-wide results and caveats: Information pertaining to ART adherence, viral resistance or therapeutic modifications was not obtained.

The germline V and J ends were trimmed by 5 bases and 7 bases, with 21 bases remaining between them. Germline CDR1 SGHAT, CDR2 FQNNGV. The CDR3 covers 16 residues. Survey-level resolution applied to immunoSEQ assay v3.0. Only in-frame clones appear in the TCRdb table, and some are missing; sequencing was by immunoSEQ multiplex PCR. The data hold 30,000 or so clones, with more than 75% observed a single time. Notes on this clone: Its antigen is unknown.

The chain employs TRBV11-2 and TRBJ1-5, with a tentative D call TRBD1 (6 bases). This sequence originates from a woman aged 18-29 years with HIV. The input for sequencing was unsorted PBMCs, taken 0.5 years after starting antiretroviral therapy. The CDR3 DNA sequence: TGTGCCAGCAGCAAGGAGCTTGGGACATTTTCCCAGCCCCAGCATTTT. This codes for CASSKELGTFSQPQHF. The whole variable domain, remainder taken from reference TRBV11-2 and TRBJ1-5, is EAGVAQSPRYKIIEKRQSVAFWCNPISGHATLYWYQQILGQGPKLLIQFQNNGVVDDSQLPKDRFSAERLKGVDSTLKIQPAKLEDSAVYLCASSKELGTFSQPQHFGDGTRLSIL.